One and the same sample provided the 20 T cell receptor beta chains below, sequenced in a study of cytomegalovirus exposure and HLA in healthy donors. Method: immunoSEQ multiplex PCR; TCRdb's copy keeps in-frame clones and lacks some. The repertoire holds roughly 65,000 clones, with about 91% as singletons. The sequenced sample consisted of PBMCs. All receptors come from a man aged 18 to 30 in good health and CMV-seropositive.

The chain is built from TRBV28 and TRBJ2-3; perhaps TRBD2 as D (6 bases). CDR1 and CDR2 (germline): MDHEN, SYDVKM. The V gene lost 2 bases and the J gene lost 5 bases, with 8 bases spanning the gap. The CDR3 covers 13 residues. The CDR3 loop is CASSLAGRDTQYF. The DNA of the CDR3 is TGTGCCAGCAGTTTAGCGGGACGAGATACGCAGTATTTT.

The rearrangement links TRBV11-2 to TRBJ1-5; tentative D call: TRBD1 (5 bases). CDR1 SGHAT and CDR2 FQNNGV come from the germline V gene. The CDR3 sequence is 14 residues long. V gave up 5 bases and J gave up 4 bases, with 12 bases separating them. In DNA form, the CDR3 reads TGTGCCAGCAGCCGAACAGGTACGAATCAGCCCCAGCATTTT. This encodes CASSRTGTNQPQHF.

This clone has only a few counts. The chain uses TRBV7-9 and TRBJ2-5, with D unresolved. Trimming stripped 6 bases from V and 1 base from J, with 9 bases between. CDR1 is SEHNR and CDR2 is FQNEAQ in the germline V gene (reference sequence). This CDR3 comprises 13 residues. CDR3 region: CASSGAVQETQYF. The CDR3 region has the DNA TGTGCCAGCAGTGGAGCTGTCCAAGAGACCCAGTACTTC.

V gene TRBV14 combines with J gene TRBJ2-7, with D unclear. The length of the CDR3 is 12 residues. The germline V gene encodes CDR1 SGHDN and CDR2 FVKESK. V was shortened by 1 base and J by 9 bases, with 10 bases between the two germline ends. CDR3 nucleotide sequence: TGTGCCAGCAGCCAAGCCTACTCCGCGCAGTACTTC. It translates to CASSQAYSAQYF.

The chain joins TRBV11-2 to TRBJ2-1; the match to TRBD2 covers 7 bases. Per the germline V gene, CDR1 is SGHAT and CDR2 is FQNNGV. The CDR3 loop spans 14 amino acids. V lost 2 bases and J lost 7; bases outside the gene matches: 5. The CDR3 DNA sequence: TGTGCCAGCAGCTTAAGGGACTATCGGAATGAGCAGTTCTTC. This gives the protein CASSLRDYRNEQFF.

The chain uses TRBV14 and TRBJ1-1; possible D gene TRBD1, 6 bases. V dropped 4 bases and J dropped 1 base, with 22 bases sitting between them. The length of the CDR3 is 18 residues. Germline V gene lookup returns CDR1 SGHDN and CDR2 FVKESK. The CDR3 loop reads CASSPPQVQPGANTEAFF. DNA for the CDR3: TGTGCCAGCAGCCCACCTCAAGTTCAGCCAGGGGCGAACACTGAAGCTTTCTTT.

This chain uses TRBV6-6 with TRBJ2-7, with 10 positions matching TRBD1. Germline V gene lookup returns CDR1 MNHNY and CDR2 SVGAGI (reference sequence). V was clipped by 6 bases and J by 6 bases; unmatched bases: 8. This CDR3 comprises 14 residues. CDR3 coding DNA: TGTGCCAGCAGGGATTGGACAGGGGGTATCGAGCAGTACTTC. This sequence encodes CASRDWTGGIEQYF.

The chain uses TRBV4-1 and TRBJ2-3; the D gene is possibly TRBD1 (5 bases). CDR3 length: 17 residues. Per germline, CDR1 MGHRA and CDR2 YSYEKL. Trimming pared 0 bases from V and 0 bases from J, leaving 13 bases between. CDR3 loop: CASSQDPKGASTDTQYF. CDR3 DNA: TGCGCCAGCAGCCAAGATCCTAAAGGGGCTAGCACAGATACGCAGTATTTT.

This chain joins TRBV6-1 and TRBJ2-2, with 7 bases matching TRBD2. Trimming took 1 base from V and 3 from J; bases not matched to a gene: 2. Germline CDR1 is MNHNS and CDR2 is SASEGT. This CDR3 is built from 15 residues. CDR3 bases: TGTGCCAGCAGTGAAGGGGCGGGAGACACCGGGGAGCTGTTTTTT. Its protein is CASSEGAGDTGELFF.

The genes are TRBV7-9 and TRBJ2-3; 7 bases map to TRBD1. J was trimmed by 12 bases and V by 5 bases; bases with no gene match: 11. Germline V gene sequence: CDR1 SEHNR, CDR2 FQNEAQ (reference sequence). This CDR3 comprises 13 residues. CDR3 sequence reads: CASSQQGTLSQYF. CDR3 coding DNA: TGTGCCAGCAGCCAACAGGGGACCCTTTCCCAGTATTTT.

V gene TRBV29-1 combines with J gene TRBJ2-3; 11 bases are a match to TRBD2. CDR3 length equals 14 residues. Germline trimming cut 5 bases from V and 6 bases from J; bases unmatched to any gene: 7. Germline values: CDR1 SQVTM, CDR2 ANQGSEA. The CDR3 DNA reads as TGCAGCGTTTGGACTAGCGGGTCGGTGGATACGCAGTATTTT. It yields the protein CSVWTSGSVDTQYF.

The CDR3 DNA reads as TGCAGTGCTAGGAGGGAGACCCAGTACTTC. This gives the protein CSARRETQYF. The chain couples TRBV20-1 to TRBJ2-5; D is uncertain. Between the trimmed V and J ends, which lost 3 bases and 5 bases, there was a span of 4 bases. The CDR3 covers 10 residues. Germline assignment: CDR1 DFQATT and CDR2 SNEGSKA (reference sequence).

V usage is TRBV7-2 and J usage is TRBJ2-7, with a possible D match to TRBD1 (6 bases). CDR1 and CDR2 (germline): SGHTA, FQGNSA. CDR3 length equals 15 residues. V was pared by 5 bases and J by 4 bases, with 18 bases between. The CDR3 bases are TGTGCCAGCAGCCCCCCACAGGGAGTCGGTTACGAGCAGTACTTC. Residues: CASSPPQGVGYEQYF.

The chain uses TRBV16 and TRBJ1-4, with D tentatively TRBD1 (6 bases). Trimming cost V 0 bases and J 4 bases, with 6 bases left between them. This CDR3 comprises 14 residues. Germline CDR1 is KGHSY and CDR2 is FQNENV. The CDR3 sequence: CASSQSDSNEKLFF. The CDR3, as DNA: TGTGCCAGCAGCCAATCGGACAGTAATGAAAAACTGTTTTTT.

The V call is TRBV5-1, the J call TRBJ2-3; D not certain. Per germline, CDR1 SGHRS and CDR2 YFSETQ. Trimming pared 0 bases from V and 0 bases from J, leaving 11 bases between. The CDR3 is 16 amino acids. The CDR3 is CASSLAVEQSTDTQYF. CDR3 bases: TGCGCCAGCAGCTTGGCCGTGGAGCAGAGCACAGATACGCAGTATTTT.

The chain carries TRBV7-8 and TRBJ2-1; 8 nucleotides agree with TRBD2. The CDR3 runs to 16 residues. Germline V gene sequence: CDR1 SGHVS, CDR2 FQNEAQ. Trimming took 5 bases from V and 8 from J; bases not matched to a gene: 14. The CDR3, as DNA: TGTGCCAGCAGCGCTGCGTTAGCGGGGCCGTTCGATGAGCAGTTCTTC. This encodes CASSAALAGPFDEQFF.

The rearrangement links TRBV15 to TRBJ2-3, with 9 bases lining up with TRBD2. Germline CDR1 reads LNHNV; CDR2 reads YYDKDF (reference sequence). V shed 5 bases and J 6 bases; nucleotides not matched to a gene: 6. The length of the CDR3 is 14 residues. The CDR3 protein is CATSSGLATDTQYF. CDR3 sequence (DNA): TGTGCCACCAGCTCCGGACTAGCGACGGATACGCAGTATTTT.

This chain joins TRBV9 and TRBJ1-3; D remains unclear. The length of the CDR3 is 14 residues. Germline CDR1 and CDR2: SGDLS and YYNGEE. V was cut by 1 base and J by 2 bases, with 7 bases left in between. The CDR3 reads CASSVSGAGNTIYF. Written as DNA, the CDR3 is TGTGCCAGCAGCGTATCAGGTGCTGGAAACACCATATATTTT. The full variable domain, rest sourced from reference TRBV9 and TRBJ1-3, is DSGVTQTPKHLITATGQRVTLRCSPRSGDLSVYWYQQSLDQGLQFLIQYYNGEERAKGNILERFSAQQFPDLHSELNLSSLELGDSALYFCASSVSGAGNTIYFGEGSWLTVV.

This clone was detected only a few times. The rearrangement links TRBV30 to TRBJ1-5, with 10 bases that match TRBD1. Germline V gene data show CDR1 as GTSNPN and CDR2 as SVGIG (reference sequence). J gave up 5 bases and V 2 bases, and 9 bases lay outside the gene matches. The CDR3 has 16 residues. The CDR3 DNA follows: TGTGCCTGGAGTCAACCGGGACAGGGGACCTATCAGCCCCAGCATTTT. Its translation: CAWSQPGQGTYQPQHF.

In DNA form, the CDR3 reads TGCGCCAGCACCCGTCAGGGCGGGGGGAACCAAGAGACCCAGTACTTC. Its protein is CASTRQGGGNQETQYF. The V call is TRBV5-1, the J call TRBJ2-5; 8 nucleotides align to TRBD2. V shed 6 bases, J shed 0 bases, and the junction held 10 bases outside the gene matches. Germline V gene data show CDR1 as SGHRS and CDR2 as YFSETQ. CDR3 length: 16 amino acids.